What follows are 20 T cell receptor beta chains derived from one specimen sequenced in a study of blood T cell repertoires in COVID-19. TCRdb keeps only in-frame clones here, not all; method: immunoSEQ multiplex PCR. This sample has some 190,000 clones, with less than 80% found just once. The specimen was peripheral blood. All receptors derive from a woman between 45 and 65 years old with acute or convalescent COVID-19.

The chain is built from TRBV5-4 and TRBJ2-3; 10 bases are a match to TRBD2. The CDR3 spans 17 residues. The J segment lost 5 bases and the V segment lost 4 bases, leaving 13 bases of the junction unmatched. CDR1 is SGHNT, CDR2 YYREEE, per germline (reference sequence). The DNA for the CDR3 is TGTGCCAGCAGCCCCTGGCGAAGCGGGGGGGCCTTAGATACGCAGTATTTT. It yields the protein CASSPWRSGGALDTQYF. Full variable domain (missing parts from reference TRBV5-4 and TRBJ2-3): ETGVTQSPTHLIKTRGQQVTLRCSSQSGHNTVSWYQQALGQGPQFIFQYYREEENGRGNFPPRFSGLQFPNYSSELNVNALELDDSALYLCASSPWRSGGALDTQYFGPGTRLTVL.

DNA of the CDR3: TGTGCCAGCAATCCCCTCGGACAGGGTGTCGGAAACACCATATATTTT. It codes for CASNPLGQGVGNTIYF. The V gene is TRBV28, the J gene TRBJ1-3; 8 positions agree with TRBD1. The CDR3 contains 16 residues. Germline CDR1 reads MDHEN; CDR2 reads SYDVKM. With 7 bases clipped from V and 4 bases from J, the junction kept 12 bases outside the gene matches.

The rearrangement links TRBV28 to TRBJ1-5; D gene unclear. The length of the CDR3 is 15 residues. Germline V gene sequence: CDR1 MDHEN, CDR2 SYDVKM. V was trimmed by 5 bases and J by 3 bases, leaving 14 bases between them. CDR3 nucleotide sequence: TGTGCCAGCAGTCGGGTCGGCGTGTCCAATCAGCCCCAGCATTTT. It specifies CASSRVGVSNQPQHF.

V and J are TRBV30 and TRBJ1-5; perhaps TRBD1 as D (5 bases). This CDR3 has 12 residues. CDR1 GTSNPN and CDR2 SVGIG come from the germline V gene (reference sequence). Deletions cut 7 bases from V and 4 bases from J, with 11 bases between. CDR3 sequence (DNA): TGTGCCTCTGGGACTGGGAATCAGCCCCAGCATTTT. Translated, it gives CASGTGNQPQHF.

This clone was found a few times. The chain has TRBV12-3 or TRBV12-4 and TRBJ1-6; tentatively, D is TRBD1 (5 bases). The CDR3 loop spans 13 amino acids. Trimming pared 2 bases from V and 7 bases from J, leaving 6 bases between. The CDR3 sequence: CASSLQGNSPLHF. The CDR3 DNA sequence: TGTGCCAGCAGTTTACAGGGAAATTCACCCCTCCACTTT.

The CDR3 region has the DNA TGTGCCAGCAGCTTGGGGGGGGCTACAGATACGCAGTATTTT. Its translation: CASSLGGATDTQYF. This chain uses TRBV11-3 with TRBJ2-3; maybe TRBD2 (7 bases). V was clipped by 3 bases and J by 3 bases, with 10 bases between them. Germline V gives CDR1 SGHNT, CDR2 YENEEA. The CDR3 is 14 residues long.

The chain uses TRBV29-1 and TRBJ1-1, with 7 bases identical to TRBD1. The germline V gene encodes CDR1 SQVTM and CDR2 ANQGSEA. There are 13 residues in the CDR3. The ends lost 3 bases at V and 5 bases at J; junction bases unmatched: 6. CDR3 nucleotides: TGCAGCGTTGAGGAGGGGGCGCGAACTGAAGCTTTCTTT. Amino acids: CSVEEGARTEAFF.

The CDR3 loop reads CATSDVQGSEGANVLTF. The DNA of the CDR3 is TGTGCCACCAGTGATGTACAGGGGTCGGAAGGGGCCAACGTCCTGACTTTC. The chain joins TRBV24-1 to TRBJ2-6; 7 positions agree with TRBD1. Trimming cost V 3 bases and J 4 bases; bases outside gene matches: 8. Per the germline V gene, CDR1 is KGHDR and CDR2 is SFDVKD. This CDR3 has 17 residues.

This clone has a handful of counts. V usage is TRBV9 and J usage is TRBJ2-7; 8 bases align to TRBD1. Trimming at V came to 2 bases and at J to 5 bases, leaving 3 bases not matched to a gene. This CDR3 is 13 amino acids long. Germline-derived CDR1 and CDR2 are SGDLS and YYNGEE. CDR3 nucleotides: TGTGCCAGCAGCGTGACAGGGGACCACGAGCAGTACTTC. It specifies CASSVTGDHEQYF.

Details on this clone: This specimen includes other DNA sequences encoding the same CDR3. Written as DNA, the CDR3 is TGTGCCACCAGCAGAGGAGGCAGCACAGATACGCAGTATTTT. Residues: CATSRGGSTDTQYF. The chain is built from TRBV15 and TRBJ2-3; D gene uncertain. CDR1 and CDR2 from the germline V gene are LNHNV and YYDKDF (reference sequence). The CDR3 is made up of 14 amino acids. Trimming shortened V by 1 base and J by 0 bases, and 5 bases separated the two germline ends.

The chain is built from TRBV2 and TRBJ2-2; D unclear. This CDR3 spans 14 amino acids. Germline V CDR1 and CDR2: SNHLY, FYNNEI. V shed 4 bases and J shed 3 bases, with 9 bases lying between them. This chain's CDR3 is CASSVERHTGELFF. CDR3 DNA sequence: TGTGCCAGCAGTGTAGAACGTCACACCGGGGAGCTGTTTTTT.

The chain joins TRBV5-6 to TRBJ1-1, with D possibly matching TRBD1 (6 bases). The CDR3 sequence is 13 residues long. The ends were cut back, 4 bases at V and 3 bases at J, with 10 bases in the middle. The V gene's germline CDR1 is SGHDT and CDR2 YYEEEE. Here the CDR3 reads CASSHGQYTEAFF. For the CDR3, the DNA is TGTGCCAGCAGCCACGGACAGTACACTGAAGCTTTCTTT.

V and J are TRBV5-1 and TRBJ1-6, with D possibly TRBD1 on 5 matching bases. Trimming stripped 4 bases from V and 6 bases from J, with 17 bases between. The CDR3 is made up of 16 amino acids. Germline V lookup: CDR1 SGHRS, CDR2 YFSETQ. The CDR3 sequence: CASSLTFDSPNSPLHF. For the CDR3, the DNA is TGCGCCAGCAGCCTCACCTTTGACAGCCCTAATTCACCCCTCCACTTT.

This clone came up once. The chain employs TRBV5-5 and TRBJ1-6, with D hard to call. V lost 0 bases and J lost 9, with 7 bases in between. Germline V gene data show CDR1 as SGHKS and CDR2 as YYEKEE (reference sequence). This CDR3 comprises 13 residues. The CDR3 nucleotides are TGTGCCAGCAGCTTGGCACAGACTTCACCCCTCCACTTT. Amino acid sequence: CASSLAQTSPLHF.

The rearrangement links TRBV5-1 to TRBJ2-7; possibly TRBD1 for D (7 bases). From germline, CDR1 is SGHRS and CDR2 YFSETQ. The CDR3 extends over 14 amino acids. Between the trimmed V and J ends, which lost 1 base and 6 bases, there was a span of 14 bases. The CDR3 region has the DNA TGCGCCAGCAGCTTGCCCAGGGGGGTTGCCGAGCAGTACTTC. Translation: CASSLPRGVAEQYF.

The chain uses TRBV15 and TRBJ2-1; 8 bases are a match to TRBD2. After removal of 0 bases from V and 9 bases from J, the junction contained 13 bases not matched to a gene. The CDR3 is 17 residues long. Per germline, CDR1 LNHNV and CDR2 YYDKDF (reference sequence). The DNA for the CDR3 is TGTGCCACCAGCAGAGATCAGGTCGGGGGGGGCTCGGGTGAGCAGTTCTTC. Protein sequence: CATSRDQVGGGSGEQFF.

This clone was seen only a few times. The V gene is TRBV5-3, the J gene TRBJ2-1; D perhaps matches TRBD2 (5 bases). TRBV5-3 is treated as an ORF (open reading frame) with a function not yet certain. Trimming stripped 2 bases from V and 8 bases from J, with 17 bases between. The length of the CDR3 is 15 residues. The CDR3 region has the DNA TGTGCCAGAAGCTTCAGCGGTAACCGTCGGGATGAGCAGTTCTTC. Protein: CARSFSGNRRDEQFF.

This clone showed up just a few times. The CDR3 reads CASSLDVRGWKGNTEAFF. The CDR3 nucleotides are TGTGCCAGCAGCTTGGATGTCAGGGGATGGAAAGGGAACACTGAAGCTTTCTTT. This chain connects TRBV5-8 to TRBJ1-1, with D maybe TRBD1 (6 bases). The CDR3 covers 18 residues. Trimming cost V 0 bases and J 1 base, with 19 bases left between them. CDR1 SGHTS and CDR2 YDEGEE come from the germline V gene.

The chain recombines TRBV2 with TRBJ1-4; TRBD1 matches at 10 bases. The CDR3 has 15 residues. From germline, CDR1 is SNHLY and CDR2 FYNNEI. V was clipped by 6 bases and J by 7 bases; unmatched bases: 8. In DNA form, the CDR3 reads TGTGCCAGCAGACCCGACAGGGGGCTAGTTGAAAAACTGTTTTTT. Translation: CASRPDRGLVEKLFF.

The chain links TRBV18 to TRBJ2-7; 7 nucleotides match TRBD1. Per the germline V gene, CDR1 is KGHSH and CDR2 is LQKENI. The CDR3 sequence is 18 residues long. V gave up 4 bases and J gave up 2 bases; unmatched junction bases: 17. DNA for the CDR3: TGTGCCAGCTCACTTCCAATATACCGACAGGGAGAGACCTACGAGCAGTACTTC. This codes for CASSLPIYRQGETYEQYF. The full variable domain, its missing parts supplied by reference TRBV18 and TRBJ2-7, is NAGVMQNPRHLVRRRGQEARLRCSPMKGHSHVYWYRQLPEEGLKFMVYLQKENIIDESGMPKERFSAEFPKEGPSILRIQQVVRGDSAAYFCASSLPIYRQGETYEQYFGPGTRLTVT.